This T cell receptor beta chain was documented in a study of metastatic and nonmetastatic thyroid tumors. At the level of the study: Patients with malignant and benign thyroid disease provided blood and tumor or nodule tissue, whose repertoires were compared. Study observations and caveats: When malignant thyroid tumors were compared with benign nodules, TCR beta diversity was reportedly significantly higher in the malignant tumors. This held in both blood and tumor samples.

This clone came up a few times. Its specificity is not known. All patients were treatment-naive before thyroid surgery. This CDR3 has 16 residues. Between the trimmed V and J ends, which lost 1 base and 0 bases, there was a span of 12 bases. CDR1 is MNHNS, CDR2 SASEGT, per germline. In the study's own analysis: Differences in CDR3 between clinicopathological groups were drawn on to build a classifier intended to discriminate distant-metastatic papillary thyroid cancer patients. TCRdb re-clonotyped the PCR reads via MiXCR. The V and J calls were not made by the authors but by TCRdb's processing. The sample consists of tens of thousands of clones, roughly 4% of them appearing once.

The clonotype was recovered from a female donor with papillary thyroid cancer or a benign thyroid nodule (not recorded which). Some clones in this sample may be carry-over from other donors' samples. The chain couples TRBV6-1 to TRBJ1-2; D is ambiguous. The sample taken for sequencing was blood. The CDR3 is CASSEGVERTNYGYTF. The CDR3 region has the DNA TGTGCCAGCAGTGAAGGCGTTGAGAGAACTAACTATGGCTACACCTTC.